This TCR beta chain was retrieved from a study of T cell responses to AZD1222 COVID-19 vaccine. Points on this clone: What it recognizes is unknown.

Points from the study as a whole: Unmutated variant regions reportedly attract nearly half of all spike-specific TCRs. Repertoire sampling happened only post peak T cell response.

V shed 7 bases, J shed 5 bases, and the junction held 3 bases outside the gene matches. The CDR3 totals 13 residues. The assay was immunoSEQ multiplex PCR, and TCRdb's table has in-frame clones only and misses some. Seen here are 130,000 or so clones, around nine tenths observed once, and the top ten hold around 10%. Sequencing used peripheral blood, obtained on day 0 of MenACWY control vaccination. The source is an adult in good health. This chain joins TRBV12-3 or TRBV12-4 and TRBJ2-1, with 9 positions matching TRBD1. The CDR3 DNA follows: TGTGCCAGCAAATGGACAGGGGACAATGAGCAGTTCTTC. Translation gives CASKWTGDNEQFF.